Listed below are T cell receptor beta chains from one sample, sequenced in a study of early T cells in non-severe SARS-CoV-2 infection. One entry per CDR3 protein, called by TCRdb with MiXCR from the 5' RACE reads. The sample yields 45,000 to 50,000 distinct CDR3 sequences, about 6.5% seen once. The source was whole blood, collected at baseline. Every receptor here comes from an adult who was a healthcare worker with PCR-confirmed SARS-CoV-2 infection or an uninfected control (not recorded which). Both conserved end residues are part of each CDR3. A D gene is named only where the DNA matches it firmly. Size is omitted from some rows. Given values are once, few, many or a class for expanded clones.

J: TRBJ2-4; V: TRBV5-1; D: .; size: few; DNA: TGCGCCAGCAGCCCTACCCCCGGGGTGAACATTCAGTACTTC; CDR3: CASSPTPGVNIQYF
J: TRBJ2-3; V: TRBV19; D: .; size: .; DNA: TGTGCCAGTGGCCCCGTGGGGCATACGCAGTATTTT; CDR3: CASGPVGHTQYF
J: TRBJ2-3; V: TRBV6-1; D: .; size: many; DNA: TGTGCCACCGCCCCCTCGGGGTCCTCCAGAAATACGCAGTATTTT; CDR3: CATAPSGSSRNTQYF
J: TRBJ2-3; V: TRBV9; D: TRBD2; size: many; DNA: TGTGCCAGCAGCGTCGGACTAGCGGTTAGCACAGATACGCAGTATTTT; CDR3: CASSVGLAVSTDTQYF
J: TRBJ2-1; V: TRBV11-2; D: TRBD1; size: many; DNA: TGTGCCAGCAGCCAGGGACAGGGGGATGAGCAGTTCTTC; CDR3: CASSQGQGDEQFF
J: TRBJ2-7; V: TRBV6-1; D: .; size: few; DNA: TGTGCCAGCAGTGAACGGGGAGGCAGGGCCACCTACGAGCAGTACTTC; CDR3: CASSERGGRATYEQYF
J: TRBJ2-7; V: TRBV5-1; D: .; size: .; DNA: TGCGCCAGCAGCTTGGGGCAGGGGCCTTCCTACGAGCAGTACTTC; CDR3: CASSLGQGPSYEQYF
J: TRBJ2-1; V: TRBV30; D: .; size: .; DNA: TGTGCCTGGAGTCTCAGGGGCGGTGAGCAGTTCTTC; CDR3: CAWSLRGGEQFF
J: TRBJ2-7; V: TRBV4-3; D: .; size: .; DNA: TGCGCCAGCAGCCAAGATCGCAGGGACCACGAGCAGTACTTC; CDR3: CASSQDRRDHEQYF
J: TRBJ1-2; V: TRBV19; D: TRBD1; size: many; DNA: TGTGCCAGTATTCAACAGGGGAGCTATGGCTACACCTTC; CDR3: CASIQQGSYGYTF
J: TRBJ1-2; V: TRBV6-2/TRBV6-3; D: TRBD1; size: once; DNA: TGTGCCAGCAGCCTTGAGGGACAGCCGGATGGCTACACCTTC; CDR3: CASSLEGQPDGYTF
J: TRBJ1-4; V: TRBV11-2; D: TRBD1; size: many; DNA: TGTGCCAGCAGCTTGAACAGGGGGCTGAATGAAAAACTGTTTTTT; CDR3: CASSLNRGLNEKLFF
J: TRBJ1-5; V: TRBV19; D: TRBD1; size: few; DNA: TGTGCCAGTAGTAAGGGACAGGGCAATCAGCCCCAGCATTTT; CDR3: CASSKGQGNQPQHF
J: TRBJ2-1; V: TRBV3-1; D: TRBD1; size: few; DNA: TGTGCCAGCAGCCCCGGGACAGGCTCCTACAATGAGCAGTTCTTC; CDR3: CASSPGTGSYNEQFF
J: TRBJ2-3; V: TRBV13; D: TRBD2; size: many; DNA: TGTGCCAGCAGCACTACGACTAGCTTCACAGATACGCAGTATTTT; CDR3: CASSTTTSFTDTQYF
J: TRBJ1-6; V: TRBV11-2; D: TRBD1; size: many; DNA: TGTGCCAGCAGCCCCGGGACAGGGATGCCCCTCCACTTT; CDR3: CASSPGTGMPLHF
J: TRBJ2-6; V: TRBV4-3; D: .; size: medium-sized; DNA: TGCGCCAGCAGCCAAGACTTCTCTGGGGCCAACGTCCTGACTTTC; CDR3: CASSQDFSGANVLTF
J: TRBJ1-4; V: TRBV5-1; D: TRBD1; size: many; DNA: TGCGCCAGCAGGCCCGGGACAGGGGGCGCTTCCCATGAAAAACTGTTTTTT; CDR3: CASRPGTGGASHEKLFF
J: TRBJ2-6; V: TRBV6-2/TRBV6-3; D: .; size: many; DNA: TGTGCCAGCAGTGAAGGGACGGCCTCTGGGGCCAACGTCCTGACTTTC; CDR3: CASSEGTASGANVLTF
J: TRBJ2-5; V: TRBV13; D: TRBD1; size: .; DNA: TGTGCCAGCAGCTCTGCAGTCCGGGACAGGGGTCCGGGAGAGACCCAGTACTTC; CDR3: CASSSAVRDRGPGETQYF
J: TRBJ1-6; V: TRBV25-1; D: .; size: many; DNA: TGTGCCAGCAGTGAATTTGGGGATTCACCCCTCCACTTT; CDR3: CASSEFGDSPLHF
J: TRBJ1-5; V: TRBV6-5; D: .; size: .; DNA: TGTGCCAGCAGTCGGACAGAGAATCAGCCCCAGCATTTT; CDR3: CASSRTENQPQHF
J: TRBJ2-7; V: TRBV20-1; D: .; size: many; DNA: TGCAGTGCTAGAGGGGGGATAGGGACCTCCTACGAGCAGTACTTC; CDR3: CSARGGIGTSYEQYF
J: TRBJ1-4; V: TRBV5-1; D: TRBD1; size: many; DNA: TGCGCCAGCAGTTCTGGACAGGGAAGAGAAAAACTGTTTTTT; CDR3: CASSSGQGREKLFF
J: TRBJ2-5; V: TRBV2; D: .; size: many; DNA: TGTGCCAGCAGTGAAGAAGGGTGGACACAAGAGACCCAGTACTTC; CDR3: CASSEEGWTQETQYF
J: TRBJ2-2; V: TRBV7-2; D: TRBD1; size: .; DNA: TGTGCCAGCAGCTTAATGACAGGGATGGCCGGGGAGCTGTTTTTT; CDR3: CASSLMTGMAGELFF
J: TRBJ1-2; V: TRBV5-6; D: .; size: few; DNA: TGTGCCAGCAGCTTGGGACGGCGTAACATTTATGGCTACACCTTC; CDR3: CASSLGRRNIYGYTF
J: TRBJ2-7; V: TRBV2; D: .; size: many; DNA: TGTGCCAGCAGTGCGATAGCAACCGAGCAGTACTTC; CDR3: CASSAIATEQYF
J: TRBJ2-7; V: TRBV7-2; D: .; size: few; DNA: TGTGCCAGCAGCCCCGACTTCTCCTCCTACGAGCAGTACTTC; CDR3: CASSPDFSSYEQYF
J: TRBJ2-2; V: TRBV9; D: .; size: many; DNA: TGTGCCAGCAGCGCCTCCGGGCCCGGACACACCGGGGAGCTGTTTTTT; CDR3: CASSASGPGHTGELFF
J: TRBJ1-1; V: TRBV5-1; D: TRBD1; size: many; DNA: TGCGCCAGCAGCTTGGATGGACAGGGCAACACTGAAGCTTTCTTT; CDR3: CASSLDGQGNTEAFF
J: TRBJ2-6; V: TRBV7-2; D: TRBD1; size: .; DNA: TGTGCCAGCAGCCCTCGACAGGGGACCGGGGCCAACGTCCTGACTTTC; CDR3: CASSPRQGTGANVLTF
J: TRBJ2-1; V: TRBV7-6; D: TRBD2; size: many; DNA: TGTGCCAGCACCCGCCTAACTAGCGCCTCCTACAATGAGCAGTTCTTC; CDR3: CASTRLTSASYNEQFF
J: TRBJ2-1; V: TRBV19; D: .; size: .; DNA: TGTGCCAGCGGCAGGGTTGATGAGCAGTTCTTC; CDR3: CASGRVDEQFF
J: TRBJ2-2; V: TRBV28; D: .; size: many; DNA: TGTGCCAGCAGTTTGGGACCGAACACCGGGGAGCTGTTTTTT; CDR3: CASSLGPNTGELFF
J: TRBJ1-5; V: TRBV2; D: TRBD1; size: many; DNA: TGTGCCAGCAGTGGACAGGGTCTCAATCAGCCCCAGCATTTT; CDR3: CASSGQGLNQPQHF
J: TRBJ2-1; V: TRBV27; D: .; size: .; DNA: TGTGCCAGCAGAAAACAGGGATCCAGGGACTGGTCCGTTTGGAATGAGCAGTTCTTC; CDR3: CASRKQGSRDWSVWNEQFF
J: TRBJ2-3; V: TRBV4-3; D: .; size: many; DNA: TGCGCCAGCAGGCGGGGAGACCTGAGCACAGATACGCAGTATTTT; CDR3: CASRRGDLSTDTQYF
J: TRBJ2-3; V: TRBV11-3; D: .; size: few; DNA: TGTGCCAGCAGCTCCCTAGTAGTCACAGATACGCAGTATTTT; CDR3: CASSSLVVTDTQYF
J: TRBJ2-5; V: TRBV11-2; D: TRBD1; size: many; DNA: TGTGCCAGCAGCTTAGATTCGGGACAGGGCCAGGAGACCCAGTACTTC; CDR3: CASSLDSGQGQETQYF